The source of this TCR beta chain is a study of T-cell memory formation after mild COVID-19. A single record per CDR3 protein comes from TCRdb applying MiXCR to the 5' RACE reads. The sample records 350,000 to 500,000 distinct CDR3 sequences, roughly 17% being singletons. CDR1 and CDR2 (germline): MNHEY, SVGAGI. V was pared by 5 bases and J by 1 base, with 8 bases of the junction left unmatched. This CDR3 is 16 amino acids long. The study's findings and limits: The appearance of some responding clones in pre-infection memory suggested that cross-reactive memory joined.

This clonotype was picked up one time. Its antigen remains unidentified. Material: PBMCs or a T cell subset sorted from them (not recorded which). The clonotype was recovered from a man younger than 35 who had mild COVID-19 (a few samples of this study predate the infection). Cell type and time point are not known. The gene calls are TRBV6-5 and TRBJ2-3; 8 nucleotides align to TRBD1. Here the CDR3 reads CASSRNGQGGTDTQYF. The CDR3 DNA reads as TGTGCCAGCAGTCGGAACGGACAGGGTGGCACAGATACGCAGTATTTT.